Each of the 15 T cell receptor beta chains below was sequenced from the same sample in a study of tumor-infiltrating lymphocytes in primary liver carcinoma. Synthesis of TCR beta cDNA was carried out from 500 ng total RNA with a constant-region primer. ARM-PCR, slightly modified, supplied the TCR beta libraries through three nested multiplex PCR rounds. TRBV1-TRBV30 forward primers paired with a C-beta reverse primer were used in the first two PCR rounds, which ran roughly 11 cycles each. TCRdb used MiXCR to reprocess the multiplex PCR reads, holding one entry per CDR3 protein. The sample yields about 200,000 distinct CDR3 sequences, less than 75% seen once. Unsorted whole blood yielded blood RNA, and germline DNA was extracted as well. The specimen sequenced was peripheral blood. These receptors were taken from a woman aged 60-75 years with primary liver carcinoma and hepatitis B virus infection.

This clonotype was counted at least ten times. This chain uses TRBV5-5 with TRBJ2-3; D may match TRBD1 or TRBD2 (5 bases each). This CDR3 is 14 amino acids long. The V gene's germline CDR1 is SGHKS and CDR2 YYEKEE (reference sequence). V was cut by 4 bases and J by 0 bases, with 9 bases left in between. The CDR3 sequence is CASSRDGSTDTQYF. CDR3 in DNA: TGTGCCAGCAGCAGGGACGGTAGCACAGATACGCAGTATTTT. Combining the CDR3 with reference TRBV5-5 and TRBJ2-3 gives the whole variable domain DAGVTQSPTHLIKTRGQQVTLRCSPISGHKSVSWYQQVLGQGPQFIFQYYEKEERGRGNFPDRFSARQFPNYSSELNVNALLLGDSALYLCASSRDGSTDTQYFGPGTRLTVL.

V usage is TRBV28 and J usage is TRBJ2-1; tentative D call: TRBD2 (6 bases). Germline V lookup: CDR1 MDHEN, CDR2 SYDVKM. The length of the CDR3 is 15 residues. The V end lost 6 bases, the J end lost 7 bases, and 19 bases lay between the germline ends. The CDR3 sequence is CASRLGSRSVNEQFF. CDR3 nucleotides: TGTGCCAGCAGACTCGGGAGCCGGTCGGTGAATGAGCAGTTCTTC.

The chain recombines TRBV14 with TRBJ2-3; 9 bases are shared with TRBD1. J lost 0 bases, V lost 4 bases, and 11 bases had no gene match. There are 18 residues in the CDR3. Looked up from germline, CDR1 is SGHDN and CDR2 is FVKESK. CDR3 amino acids: CASSPHRGRTSSTDTQYF. As DNA, the CDR3 is TGTGCCAGCAGCCCCCACAGGGGGCGAACGAGTAGCACAGATACGCAGTATTTT.

Remarks on this clonotype: This may arise from a read error, as a much more abundant clone is one base away. Written as DNA, the CDR3 is TGTGCCAGCAGTTTAATGGATCGGGGGGGGAATCCACCCCTCCACTTT. Residues: CASSLMDRGGNPPLHF. The V gene is TRBV12-3 or TRBV12-4, the J gene TRBJ1-6, with a possible D match to TRBD1 (5 bases). The CDR3 totals 16 residues. V lost 2 bases and J 11 bases, leaving 19 bases between the germline ends.

Only one count was recorded for this clonotype. This may come from a read error, since a much larger clone is one base off. The chain couples TRBV12-3 or TRBV12-4 to TRBJ2-1, with D tentatively TRBD1 or TRBD2 (7 bases each). The CDR3 is 16 residues long. The V end lost 10 bases, the J end lost 9 bases, and 28 bases lay between the germline ends. The chain's CDR3 is CATNQQGRVRSAEQFF. CDR3 DNA: TGTGCCACCAACCAACAGGGGAGGGTCCGCAGCGCTGAGCAGTTCTTC.

In this sample, this clonotype turned up once. A junction end diverges from the germline sequence, so it may reflect a read error. This chain uses TRBV11-2 with TRBJ1-1; the D gene is possibly TRBD1 (6 bases). The CDR3 loop spans 17 amino acids. From germline, CDR1 is SGHAT and CDR2 FQNNGV. This CDR3 reads CASSPSFDRSMKTEAFF. In DNA, the CDR3 is TGTGCCAGCAGCCCCTCATTCGACAGGAGTATGAAGACTGAAGCTTTCTTC. The variable domain in full, completed from reference TRBV11-2 and TRBJ1-1, reads EAGVAQSPRYKIIEKRQSVAFWCNPISGHATLYWYQQILGQGPKLLIQFQNNGVVDDSQLPKDRFSAERLKGVDSTLKIQPAKLEDSAVYLCASSPSFDRSMKTEAFFGQGTRLTVV.

The genes are TRBV13 and TRBJ1-1, with a weak D call TRBD1 (6 bases). The CDR3 is 15 residues long. The V end was cut by 1 base, the J end by 0 bases, with 9 bases between. Germline V lookup: CDR1 PRHDT, CDR2 FYEKMQ (reference sequence). The CDR3 bases are TGTGCCAGCAGCTTAGTCAGGGGTTTGAACACTGAAGCTTTCTTT. Residues: CASSLVRGLNTEAFF.

The chain employs TRBV11-3 and TRBJ2-5; a possible D gene is TRBD2 (5 bases). From germline, CDR1 is SGHNT and CDR2 YENEEA. V dropped 8 bases and J dropped 6 bases, with 13 bases sitting between them. This CDR3 is built from 12 residues. CDR3 amino acids: CASGGQQKTQYF. CDR3 coding DNA: TGTGCCAGCGGCGGGCAGCAAAAGACCCAGTACTTC.

Ten or more counts support this clonotype. This chain joins TRBV6-6 and TRBJ1-2, with 9 bases matching TRBD1. There are 14 residues in the CDR3. CDR1 and CDR2 from the germline V gene are MNHNY and SVGAGI (reference sequence). J gave up 4 bases and V 11 bases, and 11 bases lay outside the gene matches. The CDR3 DNA is TGTGCCGTACTTCAGGACAGGGGCAGCTATGGCTACACCTTC. This codes for CAVLQDRGSYGYTF.

This clonotype was detected once. At one end, the junction sequence differs from germline, possibly due to a read error. The rearrangement links TRBV28 to TRBJ1-2; 8 bases agree with TRBD1. Germline CDR1 reads MDHEN; CDR2 reads SYDVKM. CDR3 length equals 16 residues. The CDR3 bases are TGTACCAGCAGCGACAATGGACAGGGAGAGGTTCATGGCTACACCTTC. Its translation is CTSSDNGQGEVHGYTF.

Notes on this clonotype: A much larger clone differs by one base, so this may be a read error. J is TRBJ1-1 and V is TRBV29-1; no definite D call. The V gene's germline CDR1 is SQVTM and CDR2 ANQGSEA. V lost 4 bases to trimming and J lost 7 bases, with 10 bases between them. CDR3 length: 11 residues. The CDR3 DNA follows: TGCAGCGTTGTCGTTGGGATTGAAGCTTTCTTT. The encoded protein is CSVVVGIEAFF.

Concerning this clonotype: One end of the junction fails to match germline, which may point to a read error. The V gene is TRBV5-1, the J gene TRBJ1-5; 10 bases are a match to TRBD1. This CDR3 comprises 15 residues. Per germline, CDR1 SGHRS and CDR2 YFSETQ. The CDR3 is CSSSDGTGGNQPQHF. The CDR3 DNA follows: TGCTCCAGCAGCGACGGGACAGGGGGCAATCAGCCCCAGCATTTT.

This clonotype has just one count. No conserved phenylalanine or tryptophan ends this CDR3, so it is likely a read error. The genes are TRBV5-1 and TRBJ1-1, with 9 positions matching TRBD1. The CDR3 consists of 14 residues. Per germline, CDR1 SGHRS and CDR2 YFSETQ. In DNA, the CDR3 is TGTGCCAGCAGTGGACAGGGGAAGAACACTGAAGCTTTCCTT. Amino acids: CASSGQGKNTEAFL.

This clonotype was found many times. The rearrangement joins TRBV6-5 to TRBJ2-7; D perhaps matches TRBD2 (6 bases). Deletions cut 2 bases from V and 2 bases from J, with 10 bases between. Germline CDR1 is MNHEY and CDR2 is SVGAGI. The CDR3 loop spans 14 amino acids. This chain's CDR3 is CASSYGSGTYEQYF. For the CDR3, the DNA is TGTGCCAGCAGTTACGGTAGCGGAACCTACGAGCAGTACTTC.

This clonotype was picked up a small number of times. The CDR3 protein is CAWSPLSGGTYNEQFF. The CDR3 DNA follows: TGTGCCTGGAGTCCCCTTAGCGGGGGGACCTACAATGAGCAGTTCTTC. The chain combines TRBV30 with TRBJ2-1, with 10 bases that match TRBD2. V shed 2 bases and J 2 bases; nucleotides not matched to a gene: 6. There are 16 residues in the CDR3. Germline CDR1 GTSNPN, CDR2 SVGIG (reference sequence).